These 5 T cell receptor beta chains were all obtained from the same sample, sequenced in a study of CD8 T cells in Susac syndrome. It was with random hexamers that roughly 0.45 to 1 ug RNA was reverse transcribed. TCRdb processed the immunoSEQ multiplex PCR reads anew with MiXCR; each CDR3 protein has one entry. The data show approximately 83,000 distinct CDR3 sequences, with 94% seen just once and under 1% held by the top ten. Specimen: CD8+ T cells from PBMCs. All receptors derive from a human donor with Susac syndrome.

V and J are TRBV27 and TRBJ2-1; weak D call: TRBD2 (5 bases). The length of the CDR3 is 14 residues. Germline V gene data show CDR1 as MNHEY and CDR2 as SMNVEV (reference sequence). V lost 2 bases to trimming and J lost 10 bases, with 15 bases between them. The chain's CDR3 is CASSLQLGAIEQFF. CDR3 sequence (DNA): TGTGCCAGCAGTTTACAATTGGGAGCGATCGAGCAGTTCTTC.

The V call is TRBV30, the J call TRBJ2-3; D is unclear. This CDR3 has 13 amino acids. From germline, CDR1 is GTSNPN and CDR2 SVGIG (reference sequence). V lost 1 base and J lost 2, with 7 bases in between. The CDR3 region has the DNA TGTGCCTGGAGTGGGGCATACACAGATACGCAGTATTTT. Its translation: CAWSGAYTDTQYF.

The V and J genes are TRBV28 and TRBJ1-2, with 8 nucleotides matching TRBD1. In germline, CDR1 is MDHEN, CDR2 SYDVKM. The CDR3 totals 14 residues. V was clipped by 2 bases and J by 4 bases; unmatched bases: 3. CDR3 sequence (DNA): TGTGCCAGCAGTTTACCGACAGGGGTCTATGGCTACACCTTC. It translates to CASSLPTGVYGYTF.

This rearrangement joins TRBV10-3 to TRBJ1-1; no clear D gene. The germline V and J ends were trimmed by 6 bases and 6 bases, with 26 bases remaining between them. Germline values: CDR1 ENHRY, CDR2 SYGVKD. This CDR3 region has 17 residues. The CDR3 reads CAISGHNDRMMVSEAFF. CDR3 DNA sequence: TGTGCCATCAGCGGTCATAATGATAGAATGATGGTATCTGAAGCTTTCTTT.

This chain links TRBV29-1 with TRBJ2-7; no clear D gene. The CDR3 has 13 amino acids. The ends were cut back, 3 bases at V and 6 bases at J, with 15 bases in the middle. CDR1 and CDR2 (germline): SQVTM, ANQGSEA. The CDR3 nucleotides are TGCAGCGTTGATCAGGACGGGCAGGTCGAGCAGTACTTC. It specifies CSVDQDGQVEQYF.